Listed below are T cell receptor beta chains from one sample, sequenced in a study of T-cell memory formation after mild COVID-19. TCRdb independently ran MiXCR on the 5' RACE reads; one entry per CDR3 protein. The data contain about 13,000 distinct CDR3 sequences, 12% of them singletons. The sequenced sample was PBMCs or a T cell subset sorted from them (not recorded which). These receptor sequences come from an adult woman who had mild COVID-19 (a few samples of this study predate the infection). Cell type and time point are not known. Both conserved end residues are part of each CDR3. The D gene is left open where the match is weak. Where a row states a size, it is once, few, many or the class of an expanded clone; other rows omit it.

TRBJ2-7 many TRBD1 TRBV27 TGTGCCAGCAGTTCCCTCCGGGACAGCTCCTACGAGCAGTACTTC CASSSLRDSSYEQYF
TRBJ1-2 many TRBD1 TRBV20-1 TGCAGTGCTAGAGATACAGGGGGCGAAGTCTATGGCTACACCTTC CSARDTGGEVYGYTF
TRBJ1-5 many . TRBV15 TGTGCCACCAGCATTAGTCAGGGGCACGGCAATCAGCCCCAGCATTTT CATSISQGHGNQPQHF
TRBJ2-7 . . TRBV4-3 TGCGCCAGCAGCCAAGAACAGGGACCCGAGAGCTCCTACGAGCAGTACTTC CASSQEQGPESSYEQYF
TRBJ1-1 few . TRBV6-2/TRBV6-3 TGTGCCAGCAGTCTCCGACTCCCCTGGAACACTGAAGCTTTCTTT CASSLRLPWNTEAFF
TRBJ2-7 . TRBD2 TRBV7-9 TGTGCCAGCACCCTTAGCGGGAGGAGCGACGAGCAGTACTTC CASTLSGRSDEQYF
TRBJ2-5 . . TRBV5-1 TGCGCCAGCTGCGATCAGGGCATTCAAGAGACCCAGTACTTC CASCDQGIQETQYF
TRBJ1-2 medium-sized . TRBV12-3/TRBV12-4 TGTGCCAGCAGCTACTATCCGGACGATGGCTACACCTTC CASSYYPDDGYTF
TRBJ2-5 many TRBD1 TRBV30 TGTGCCTGGAGTGTACAGGGGAAGGCCCAGTACTTC CAWSVQGKAQYF
TRBJ1-6 many . TRBV12-3/TRBV12-4 TGTGCCAGCAGTTTAATGGGGGCAGCTTCACCCCTCCACTTT CASSLMGAASPLHF
TRBJ1-1 many . TRBV11-1 TGTGCCAGCAGTACCGATCGGACGGTAAACACTGAAGCTTTCTTT CASSTDRTVNTEAFF
TRBJ1-1 many . TRBV5-6 TGTGCCAGCAGCCTGATAAGGGGGAACACTGAAGCTTTCTTT CASSLIRGNTEAFF
TRBJ2-1 few TRBD2 TRBV12-3/TRBV12-4 TGTGCCAGCAGTTTGGGACTAGCGGGGGGGCCCAATGAGCAGTTCTTC CASSLGLAGGPNEQFF
TRBJ2-7 many . TRBV7-2 TGTGCCAGCAGCCCGTACCGCCAGAAGGGCTACGAGCAGTACTTC CASSPYRQKGYEQYF
TRBJ2-2 many TRBD2 TRBV6-5 TGTGCCAGCAGTCTCGATGGATTTCCTGGCGGGGGGGCAGGGGAGCTGTTTTTT CASSLDGFPGGGAGELFF
TRBJ2-3 many TRBD2 TRBV7-2 TGTGCCAGCAGCTTAGCGGCGGGACTAGCGACAGATACGCAGTATTTT CASSLAAGLATDTQYF
TRBJ1-2 many . TRBV7-9 TGTGCCAGCAGCCCCCCCAGGGGCTTGGGCGGCTATGGCTACACCTTC CASSPPRGLGGYGYTF
TRBJ1-2 many . TRBV25-1 TGTGCCAGCAGTGAAAGGGACATTTATGGCTACACCTTC CASSERDIYGYTF
TRBJ2-3 many . TRBV14 TGTGCCAGCAGCCAAGCGGGGGAGTGGGGTGATACGCAGTATTTT CASSQAGEWGDTQYF
TRBJ2-7 many . TRBV30 TGTGCCTGGAGTGTAAGTGCTTCCTACGAGCAGTACTTC CAWSVSASYEQYF
TRBJ2-5 many . TRBV30 TGTGCCTGGAGTTCGATCCCAGGAATGGGGGGCCAAGAGACCCAGTACTTC CAWSSIPGMGGQETQYF
TRBJ2-1 . . TRBV2 TGTGCCAGCAGTGAAATTCGGGGGGCGAACCAGTTCTTC CASSEIRGANQFF
TRBJ2-2 many TRBD2 TRBV7-9 TGTGCCAGCATCCCTACGGAACCGGGACTAGCAGTAACCGGGGAGCTGTTTTTT CASIPTEPGLAVTGELFF
TRBJ1-1 many . TRBV7-8 TGTGCCAGCAGCCCGGGGGACACTGAAGCTTTCTTT CASSPGDTEAFF
TRBJ2-1 many TRBD2 TRBV5-8 TGTGCCAGCAGCTGGGGGACTAGCGGGGGTTTGAATGAGCAGTTCTTC CASSWGTSGGLNEQFF